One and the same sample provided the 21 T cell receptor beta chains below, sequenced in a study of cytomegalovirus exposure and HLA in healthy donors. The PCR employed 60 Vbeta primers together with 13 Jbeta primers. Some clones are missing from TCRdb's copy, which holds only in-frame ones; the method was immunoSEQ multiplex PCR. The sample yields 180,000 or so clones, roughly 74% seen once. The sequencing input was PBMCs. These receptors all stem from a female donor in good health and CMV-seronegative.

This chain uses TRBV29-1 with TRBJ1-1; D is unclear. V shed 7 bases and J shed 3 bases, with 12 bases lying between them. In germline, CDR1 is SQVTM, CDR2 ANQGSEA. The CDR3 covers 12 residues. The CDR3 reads CSGTRRDTEAFF. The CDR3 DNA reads TGCAGCGGGACCCGGAGGGACACTGAAGCTTTCTTT.

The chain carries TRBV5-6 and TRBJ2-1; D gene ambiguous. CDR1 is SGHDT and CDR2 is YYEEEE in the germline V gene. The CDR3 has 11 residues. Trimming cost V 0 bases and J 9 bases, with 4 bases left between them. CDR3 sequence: CASSLVREQFF. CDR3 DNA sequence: TGTGCCAGCAGCTTGGTCCGTGAGCAGTTCTTC.

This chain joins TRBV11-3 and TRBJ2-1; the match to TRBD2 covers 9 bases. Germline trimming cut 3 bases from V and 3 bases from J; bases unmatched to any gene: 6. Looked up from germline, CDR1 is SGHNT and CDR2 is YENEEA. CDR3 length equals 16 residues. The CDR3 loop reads CASSFGAGGLYNEQFF. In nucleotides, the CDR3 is TGTGCCAGCAGCTTCGGGGCGGGGGGGCTCTACAATGAGCAGTTCTTC.

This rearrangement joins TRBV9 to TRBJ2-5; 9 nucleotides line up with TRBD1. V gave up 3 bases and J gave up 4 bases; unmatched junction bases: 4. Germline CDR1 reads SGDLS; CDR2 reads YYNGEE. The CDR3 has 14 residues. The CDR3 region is CASSEHRGPETQYF. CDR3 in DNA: TGTGCCAGCAGCGAACACAGGGGGCCAGAGACCCAGTACTTC.

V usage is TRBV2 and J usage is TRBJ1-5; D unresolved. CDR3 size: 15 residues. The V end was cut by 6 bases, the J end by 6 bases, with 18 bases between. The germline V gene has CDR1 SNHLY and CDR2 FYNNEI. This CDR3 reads CASRFLLEESQPQHF. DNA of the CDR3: TGTGCCAGCAGATTCCTTTTGGAGGAAAGTCAGCCCCAGCATTTT.

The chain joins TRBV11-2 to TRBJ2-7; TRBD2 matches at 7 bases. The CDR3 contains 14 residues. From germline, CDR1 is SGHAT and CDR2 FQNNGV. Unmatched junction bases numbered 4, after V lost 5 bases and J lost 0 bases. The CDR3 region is CASSPIAGSYEQYF. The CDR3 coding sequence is TGTGCCAGCAGCCCTATAGCGGGCTCCTACGAGCAGTACTTC.

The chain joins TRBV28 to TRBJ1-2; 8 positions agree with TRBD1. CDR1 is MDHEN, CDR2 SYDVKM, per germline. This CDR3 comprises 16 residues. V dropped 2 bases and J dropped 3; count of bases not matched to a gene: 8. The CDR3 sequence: CASSLRTGRGDYGYTF. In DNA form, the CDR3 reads TGTGCCAGCAGTTTAAGGACAGGGCGGGGTGACTATGGCTACACCTTC.

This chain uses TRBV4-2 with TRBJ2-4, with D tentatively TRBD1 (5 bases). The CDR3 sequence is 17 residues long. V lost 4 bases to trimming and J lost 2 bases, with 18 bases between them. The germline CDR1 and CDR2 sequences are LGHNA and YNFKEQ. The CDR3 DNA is TGTGCCAGCAGCCTCATGGACACAAGATATACCAAAAACATTCAGTACTTC. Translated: CASSLMDTRYTKNIQYF.

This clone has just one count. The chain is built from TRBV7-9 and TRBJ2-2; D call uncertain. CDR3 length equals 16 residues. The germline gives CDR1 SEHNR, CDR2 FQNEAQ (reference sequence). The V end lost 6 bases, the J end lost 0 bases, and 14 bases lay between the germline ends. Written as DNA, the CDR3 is TGTGCCAGCAGTTTTCTGGCCAGCGCGAACACCGGGGAGCTGTTTTTT. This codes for CASSFLASANTGELFF.

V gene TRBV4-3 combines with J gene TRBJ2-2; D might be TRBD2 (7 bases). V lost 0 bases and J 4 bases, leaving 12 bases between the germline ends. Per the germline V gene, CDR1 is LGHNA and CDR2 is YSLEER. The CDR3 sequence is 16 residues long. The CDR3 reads CASSQEKRGGTGELFF. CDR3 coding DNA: TGCGCCAGCAGCCAAGAAAAAAGGGGGGGCACCGGGGAGCTGTTTTTT.

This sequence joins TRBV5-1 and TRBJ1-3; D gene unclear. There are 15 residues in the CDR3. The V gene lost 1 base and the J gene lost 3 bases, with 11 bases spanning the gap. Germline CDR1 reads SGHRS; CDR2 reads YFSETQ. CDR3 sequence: CASSLYGGGGNTIYF. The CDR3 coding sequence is TGCGCCAGCAGCTTGTACGGAGGAGGTGGAAACACCATATATTTT.

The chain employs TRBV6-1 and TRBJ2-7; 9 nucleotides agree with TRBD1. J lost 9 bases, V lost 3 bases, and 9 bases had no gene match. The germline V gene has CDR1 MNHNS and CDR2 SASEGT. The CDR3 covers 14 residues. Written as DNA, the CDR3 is TGTGCCAGCAGTGATGGGACAGGGTTGAACGGGCAGTACTTC. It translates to CASSDGTGLNGQYF.

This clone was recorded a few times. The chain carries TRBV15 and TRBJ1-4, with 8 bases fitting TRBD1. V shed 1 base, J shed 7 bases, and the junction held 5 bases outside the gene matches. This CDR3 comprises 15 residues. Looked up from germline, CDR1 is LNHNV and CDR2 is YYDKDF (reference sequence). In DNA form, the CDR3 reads TGTGCCACCAGCAGAGTGGGGACAGGAACTGAAAAACTGTTTTTT. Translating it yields CATSRVGTGTEKLFF.

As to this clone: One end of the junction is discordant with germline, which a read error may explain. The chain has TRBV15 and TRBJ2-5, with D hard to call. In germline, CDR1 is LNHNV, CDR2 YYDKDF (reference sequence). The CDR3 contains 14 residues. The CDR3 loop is CATSGESTRETQYF. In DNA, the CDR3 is TGTGCCACCAGCGGAGAATCTACCCGGGAGACCCAGTACTTC.

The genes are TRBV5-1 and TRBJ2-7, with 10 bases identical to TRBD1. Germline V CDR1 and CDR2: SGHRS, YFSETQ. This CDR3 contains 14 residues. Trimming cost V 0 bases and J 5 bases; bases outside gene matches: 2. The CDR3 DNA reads TGCGCCAGCAGCTTGGAGACAGGGGGCCACGAGCAGTACTTC. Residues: CASSLETGGHEQYF.

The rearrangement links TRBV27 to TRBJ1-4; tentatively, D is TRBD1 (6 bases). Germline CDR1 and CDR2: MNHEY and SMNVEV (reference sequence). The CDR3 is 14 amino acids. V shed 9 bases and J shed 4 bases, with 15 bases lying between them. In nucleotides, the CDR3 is TGTGCCAGTTCGCGGACAGCTTATAATGAAAAACTGTTTTTT. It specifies CASSRTAYNEKLFF.

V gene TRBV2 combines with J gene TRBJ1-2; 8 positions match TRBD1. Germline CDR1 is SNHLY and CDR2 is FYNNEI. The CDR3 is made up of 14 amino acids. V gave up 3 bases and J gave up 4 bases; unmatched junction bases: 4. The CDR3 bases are TGTGCCAGCAGTGACGCGGACAGGGTCTATGGCTACACCTTC. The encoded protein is CASSDADRVYGYTF.

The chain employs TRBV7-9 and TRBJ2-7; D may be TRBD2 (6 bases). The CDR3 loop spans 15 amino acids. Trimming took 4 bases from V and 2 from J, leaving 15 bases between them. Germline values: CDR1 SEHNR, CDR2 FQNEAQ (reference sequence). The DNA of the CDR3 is TGTGCCAGCAGCTCGGACGGGACTGTAACCTACGAGCAGTACTTC. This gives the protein CASSSDGTVTYEQYF.

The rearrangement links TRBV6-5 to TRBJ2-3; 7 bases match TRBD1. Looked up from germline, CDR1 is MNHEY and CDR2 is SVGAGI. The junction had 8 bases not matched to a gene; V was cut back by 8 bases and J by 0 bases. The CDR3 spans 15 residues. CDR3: CASSAETGSTDTQYF. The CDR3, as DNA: TGTGCCAGCTCAGCCGAGACAGGGAGCACAGATACGCAGTATTTT.

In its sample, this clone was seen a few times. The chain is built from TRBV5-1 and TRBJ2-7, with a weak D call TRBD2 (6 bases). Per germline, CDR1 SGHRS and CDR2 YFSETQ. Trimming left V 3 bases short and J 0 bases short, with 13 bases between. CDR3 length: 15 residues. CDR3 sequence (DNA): TGCGCCAGCAGCTCCGGGAGCGGTCGCTCCTACGAGCAGTACTTC. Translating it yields CASSSGSGRSYEQYF.

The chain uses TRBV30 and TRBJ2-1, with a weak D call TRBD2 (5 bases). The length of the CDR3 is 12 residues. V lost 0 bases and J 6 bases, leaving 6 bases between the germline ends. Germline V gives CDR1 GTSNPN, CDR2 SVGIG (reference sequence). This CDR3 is CAWSVGSNEQFF. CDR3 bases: TGTGCCTGGAGTGTAGGGAGCAATGAGCAGTTCTTC.